The TCR beta chain described here comes from a study of shared T cell receptors in the human thymus. There are 15 residues in the CDR3. Germline CDR1 reads GTSNPN; CDR2 reads SVGIG (reference sequence). Trimming removed 5 bases from V and 1 base from J; junction bases left unmatched: 9. Sequencing was performed with immunoSEQ multiplex PCR; in TCRdb, only in-frame clones are kept and a portion is missing. The profile covers around 730,000 clones, with 70% to 90% appearing a single time and approximately 0.01% taken by the ten largest. These same records also appear under a second study, on human thymus T cells. From that paper: During corrective heart surgery, resections were taken, and the thymus tissue came from them. Usage of V and J genes appeared biased in thymic and blood repertoires.

Sequenced material: thymocytes. The source of this sequence is a girl under three years old with a congenital heart defect. The V call is TRBV30, the J call TRBJ1-1; 8 nucleotides line up with TRBD1. The CDR3 reads CAWDRGVGPNTEAFF. The CDR3 coding sequence is TGTGCCTGGGACAGGGGAGTAGGGCCGAACACTGAAGCTTTCTTT.